One sample yielded the 21 T cell receptor beta chains listed below, sequenced in a study of T cell repertoires in aging, cancer and after chemotherapy. Peripheral blood genomic DNA, not sorted cells or RNA, was the template. TRB rearrangements spanning V, D and J were amplified using mixed TRB-A/B primers. TCRdb redid the calling of the multiplex PCR reads with MiXCR, one entry per CDR3 protein. The sample yields 490 or so distinct CDR3 sequences, about 34% seen once. Sequenced sample: blood. The receptors were sampled from a human donor with a solid tumor.

About this clonotype: A read error may be the cause here, since a much bigger clone is one base away. The CDR3 reads CASSSIKGPYGYTF. The CDR3 DNA sequence: TGTGCCAGCAGTTCAATAAAGGGGCCCTATGGCTACACCTTC. The chain combines TRBV12-3 or TRBV12-4 with TRBJ1-2; weak D call: TRBD1 (5 bases). The CDR3 runs to 14 residues. Trimming took 4 bases from V and 4 from J, leaving 13 bases between them.

This clonotype is classed as hyperexpanded (1% or more). The chain joins TRBV6-5 to TRBJ2-7; no clear D. The CDR3 length is 10 residues. CDR1 MNHEY and CDR2 SVGAGI come from the germline V gene. V shed 7 bases and J shed 2 bases, with 3 bases lying between them. CDR3 DNA sequence: TGTGCCAGCAACACCTACGAGCAGTACTTC. Its protein is CASNTYEQYF.

This sequence joins TRBV28 and TRBJ2-1; TRBD2 agrees at 7 bases. Trimming took 7 bases from V and 6 from J; bases not matched to a gene: 3. This CDR3 is built from 12 residues. Germline V gene lookup returns CDR1 MDHEN and CDR2 SYDVKM. This chain's CDR3 is CASTRGVNEQFF. CDR3 DNA: TGTGCCAGCACTCGGGGGGTCAATGAGCAGTTCTTC.

The table lists this clonotype with a few counts. The genes are TRBV6-6 and TRBJ1-2; D gene uncertain. V was clipped by 6 bases and J by 2 bases, with 10 bases between them. The germline V gene encodes CDR1 MNHNY and CDR2 SVGAGI (reference sequence). The CDR3 has 13 residues. CDR3 sequence (DNA): TGTGCCAGCAGACCCCAGGAAAACTATGGCTACACCTTC. This encodes CASRPQENYGYTF.

A note on this clonotype: Possible read error: a much larger clone is one base away. The chain is built from TRBV19 and TRBJ2-7, with D perhaps TRBD1 (5 bases). CDR3 length: 14 residues. In germline, CDR1 is LNHDA, CDR2 SQIVND (reference sequence). CDR3 residues: CASSDAQGSYELYF. CDR3 in DNA: TGTGCCAGTAGTGACGCTCAGGGAAGCTACGAGCTGTACTTC.

In the case of this clonotype: A much more abundant neighbour one base away suggests this may be a read error. The gene calls are TRBV20-1 and TRBJ2-7, with D tentatively TRBD1 (5 bases). The CDR3 runs 13 residues. CDR1 and CDR2 (germline): DFQATT, SNEGSKA (reference sequence). The V gene lost 5 bases and the J gene lost 3 bases, with 14 bases spanning the gap. The CDR3 spells CSAPGAGIYEQYF. CDR3 nucleotides: TGCAGTGCTCCGGGCGCAGGGATCTACGAGCAGTACTTC.

The V call is TRBV5-6, the J call TRBJ2-2, with 8 positions matching TRBD2. CDR1 and CDR2 (germline): SGHDT, YYEEEE. J lost 5 bases, V lost 4 bases, and 7 bases had no gene match. This CDR3 spans 15 amino acids. CDR3 region: CASSLGLAGTGELFF. In DNA, the CDR3 is TGTGCCAGCAGCCTAGGACTAGCAGGGACCGGGGAGCTGTTTTTT.

This rearrangement joins TRBV12-3 or TRBV12-4 to TRBJ1-4, with 7 bases aligning to TRBD1. V shed 6 bases, J shed 5 bases, and the junction held 12 bases outside the gene matches. This CDR3 has 16 amino acids. CDR3 region: CASSRARTGHNEKLFF. For the CDR3, the DNA is TGTGCCAGCAGCAGAGCCCGGACAGGTCACAATGAAAAACTGTTTTTT.

This clonotype was detected only a few times. The chain combines TRBV5-1 with TRBJ2-7; TRBD2 agrees at 12 bases. The CDR3 loop spans 16 amino acids. Trimming at V came to 1 base and at J to 6 bases, leaving 8 bases not matched to a gene. Germline CDR1 and CDR2: SGHRS and YFSETQ. For the CDR3, the DNA is TGCGCCAGCAGCTTGAGCGTAGGGACTAGCGGGTCCGAGCAGTACTTC. This gives the protein CASSLSVGTSGSEQYF. Using reference TRBV5-1 and TRBJ2-7 for the parts outside the CDR3, the full variable domain is KAGVTQTPRYLIKTRGQQVTLSCSPISGHRSVSWYQQTPGQGLQFLFEYFSETQRNKGNFPGRFSGRQFSNSRSEMNVSTLELGDSALYLCASSLSVGTSGSEQYFGPGTRLTVT.

For the CDR3, the DNA is TGTGCCAGCAGCCCTCCCCAGGGCCTTCATAATTCACCCCTCCACTTT. Translation: CASSPPQGLHNSPLHF. The V gene is TRBV5-6, the J gene TRBJ1-6; perhaps TRBD1 as D (5 bases). Trimming took off 4 bases at V and 5 bases at J, with 16 bases between the two ends. Looked up from germline, CDR1 is SGHDT and CDR2 is YYEEEE. The CDR3 totals 16 residues.

V gene TRBV20-1 combines with J gene TRBJ2-2, with TRBD2 matching 12 bases. Trimming removed 3 bases from V and 4 bases from J; junction bases left unmatched: 3. The CDR3 spans 15 residues. Germline V gene sequence: CDR1 DFQATT, CDR2 SNEGSKA (reference sequence). CDR3 residues: CSARTSGGGTGELFF. The CDR3, as DNA: TGCAGTGCTAGGACTAGCGGGGGAGGCACCGGGGAGCTGTTTTTT.

In its sample, this clonotype is large. The chain couples TRBV12-3 or TRBV12-4 to TRBJ1-2; D perhaps matches TRBD1 (5 bases). This CDR3 contains 14 residues. V gave up 4 bases and J gave up 4 bases, with 13 bases separating them. The CDR3 region is CASSSMKGPYGYTF. For the CDR3, the DNA is TGTGCCAGCAGTTCAATGAAGGGGCCCTATGGCTACACCTTC.

By proportion, this clonotype is large (0.1 to 1%). The J gene is TRBJ2-7, the V gene TRBV6-6; D uncertain. The CDR3 consists of 15 residues. The germline V gene encodes CDR1 MNHNY and CDR2 SVGAGI (reference sequence). V lost 0 bases to trimming and J lost 5 bases, with 14 bases between them. The CDR3 DNA sequence: TGTGCCAGCAGTTACTCGGCCCGACTTTACGACGAGCAGTACTTC. This gives the protein CASSYSARLYDEQYF.

By proportion, this clonotype is large. The CDR3 spells CASSLVTGGLQPQHF. DNA of the CDR3: TGTGCCAGCAGTTTAGTCACTGGGGGACTTCAGCCCCAGCATTTT. The rearrangement uses TRBV12-3 or TRBV12-4 and TRBJ1-5, with a possible D match to TRBD1 (5 bases). V was trimmed by 1 base and J by 6 bases, leaving 13 bases between them. The CDR3 runs 15 residues.

The genes are TRBV10-3 and TRBJ2-1; TRBD2 matches 10 bases. The CDR3 runs 14 residues. From germline, CDR1 is ENHRY and CDR2 SYGVKD. With V trimmed by 8 bases and J by 8 bases, 9 bases remained unmatched. Here the CDR3 DNA reads TGTGCCATCGCTGCTCTAGCGGGAGTCGATGAGCAGTTCTTC. The encoded protein is CAIAALAGVDEQFF.

This clonotype is labeled hyperexpanded. This chain uses TRBV29-1 with TRBJ2-7; D call uncertain. Germline assignment: CDR1 SQVTM and CDR2 ANQGSEA. With 4 bases removed from V and 5 bases from J, the gap between germline ends came to 9 bases. The CDR3 loop spans 11 amino acids. CDR3 bases: TGCAGCGTTGCGGGTTCCAACGAGCAGTACTTC. Protein sequence: CSVAGSNEQYF.

As for this clonotype: A read error may be the cause here, since a much bigger clone is one base away. The chain is built from TRBV6-5 and TRBJ2-2; D may be TRBD1 (6 bases). This CDR3 contains 15 residues. CDR1 MNHEY and CDR2 SVGAGI come from the germline V gene. DNA for the CDR3: TGTGCCAGCAGTTACTCGGGGGCCAATACCGGGGACCTGTTTTTT. Protein product: CASSYSGANTGDLFF.

This clonotype has just a few counts. The chain uses TRBV7-3 and TRBJ1-2; D gene unclear. Looked up from germline, CDR1 is SGHTA and CDR2 is FQGTGA. V lost 4 bases and J lost 3, with 12 bases in between. The CDR3 totals 14 residues. CDR3 DNA: TGTGCCAGCAGCTCCTACCCGGCAGACTATGGCTACACCTTC. Residues: CASSSYPADYGYTF.

This clonotype ranks as large (0.1 to 1%). CDR3 sequence (DNA): TGTGCCAGTAGTCCCCGGGTGCTAGCGGGGGGGCACGAGCAGTACTTC. Encoded protein: CASSPRVLAGGHEQYF. The chain employs TRBV19 and TRBJ2-7, with 12 bases identical to TRBD2. CDR1 is LNHDA and CDR2 is SQIVND in the germline V gene (reference sequence). Losses at the gene ends were 5 bases for V and 5 bases for J; bases not matched to a gene: 10. The CDR3 spans 16 residues. The variable domain in full, with the rest retrieved from reference TRBV19 and TRBJ2-7, is DGGITQSPKYLFRKEGQNVTLSCEQNLNHDAMYWYRQDPGQGLRLIYYSQIVNDFQKGDIAEGYSVSREKKESFPLTVTSAQKNPTAFYLCASSPRVLAGGHEQYFGPGTRLTVT.

Relative to its sample, this clonotype is hyperexpanded. The rearrangement joins TRBV10-3 to TRBJ1-5; 10 nucleotides line up with TRBD1. Per germline, CDR1 ENHRY and CDR2 SYGVKD. Germline trimming cut 8 bases from V and 0 bases from J; bases unmatched to any gene: 1. The CDR3 loop spans 14 amino acids. CDR3 bases: TGTGCCATCGGGACAGGGGATAGCAATCAGCCCCAGCATTTT. Translated, it gives CAIGTGDSNQPQHF.

The V gene is TRBV4-2, the J gene TRBJ2-6; D call uncertain. V was trimmed by 2 bases and J by 0 bases, leaving 5 bases between them. This CDR3 has 15 residues. The V gene's germline CDR1 is LGHNA and CDR2 YNFKEQ. Written as DNA, the CDR3 is TGTGCCAGCAGCCAACAGGCCTCTGGGGCCAACGTCCTGACTTTC. Amino acid sequence: CASSQQASGANVLTF.